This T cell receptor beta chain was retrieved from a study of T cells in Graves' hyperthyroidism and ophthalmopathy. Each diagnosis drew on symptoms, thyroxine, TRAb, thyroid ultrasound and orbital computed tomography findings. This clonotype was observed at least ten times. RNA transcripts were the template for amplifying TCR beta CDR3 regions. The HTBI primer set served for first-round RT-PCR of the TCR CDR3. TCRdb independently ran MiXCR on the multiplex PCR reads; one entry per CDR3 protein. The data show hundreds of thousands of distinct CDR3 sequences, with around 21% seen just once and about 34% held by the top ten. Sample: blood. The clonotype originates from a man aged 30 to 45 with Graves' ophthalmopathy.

The CDR3 sequence is CASSPGLAGADTQYF. Here the CDR3 DNA reads TGTGCCAGCAGCCCTGGACTAGCGGGAGCGGATACGCAGTATTTT. This chain uses TRBV7-2 with TRBJ2-3; 13 nucleotides match TRBD2. This CDR3 has 15 amino acids. Germline CDR1 and CDR2: SGHTA and FQGNSA. The ends lost 5 bases at V and 6 bases at J; junction bases unmatched: 5.